A selection of T cell receptor beta chains follows, all from one sample in a study of T-cell memory formation after mild COVID-19. MiXCR, run by TCRdb on the 5' RACE reads, gives a single entry per CDR3 protein. Here the sample spans 200,000 to 250,000 distinct CDR3 sequences, over 8.5% being singletons. The sample taken for sequencing was PBMCs or a T cell subset sorted from them (not recorded which). These receptors all come from a man younger than 30 who had mild COVID-19 (a few samples of this study predate the infection). Cell type and time point are not known. The CDR3 runs from the conserved cysteine through the conserved F or W. Each record gives: J gene, V gene, D gene, clone size, CDR3 protein, CDR3 DNA. A D gene is named only where the DNA matches it firmly. Clone size is stated in some rows and not others, as once, few, many or a class when expanded.

TRBJ2-1,TRBV18,TRBD2,few,CASSPLPSGGASYNEQFF,TGTGCCAGCTCACCACTTCCCAGCGGGGGGGCCTCCTACAATGAGCAGTTCTTC
TRBJ2-7,TRBV7-2,-,few,CASTPAGGWYEQYF,TGTGCCAGCACCCCGGCCGGGGGCTGGTACGAGCAGTACTTC
TRBJ2-1,TRBV20-1,-,few,CSARDLDAGLTFEQFF,TGCAGTGCTAGAGATCTGGACGCTGGTTTGACGTTTGAGCAGTTCTTC
TRBJ2-5,TRBV4-1,-,few,CASSPQGRIQETQYF,TGCGCCAGCAGCCCACAGGGACGGATCCAAGAGACCCAGTACTTC
TRBJ2-1,TRBV5-1,-,-,CASRSDQEYNEQFF,TGCGCCAGCAGAAGCGACCAAGAGTACAATGAGCAGTTCTTC
TRBJ2-7,TRBV6-2/TRBV6-3,TRBD2,few,CASSYSTSGADEQYF,TGTGCCAGCAGTTACTCCACTAGCGGGGCCGACGAGCAGTACTTC
TRBJ1-2,TRBV20-1,-,-,CSASTPVGGYTF,TGCAGTGCAAGTACGCCCGTCGGGGGCTACACCTTC
TRBJ1-5,TRBV6-5,TRBD1,-,CASRGTGSGNQPQHF,TGTGCCAGCAGAGGGACAGGGTCGGGCAATCAGCCCCAGCATTTT
TRBJ1-1,TRBV12-3/TRBV12-4,-,many,CASSLAQGTEAFF,TGTGCCAGCAGTTTAGCGCAGGGGACTGAAGCTTTCTTT
TRBJ2-3,TRBV6-5,-,few,CASRDPTDTQYF,TGTGCCAGCAGGGACCCCACAGATACGCAGTATTTT
TRBJ1-1,TRBV7-2,-,-,CASSMGGDLNTEAFF,TGTGCCAGCAGCATGGGGGGGGACCTGAACACTGAAGCTTTCTTT
TRBJ2-1,TRBV7-2,-,-,CASSVREGRIEQFF,TGTGCCAGCAGCGTTCGTGAGGGGAGGATTGAGCAGTTCTTC
TRBJ1-2,TRBV6-2/TRBV6-3,-,few,CASSWSGWGSYGYTF,TGTGCCAGCAGTTGGAGTGGTTGGGGGAGCTATGGCTACACCTTC
TRBJ2-5,TRBV10-3,TRBD2,-,CAAGAAGQETQYF,TGTGCCGCCGGAGCAGCGGGGCAAGAGACCCAGTACTTC
TRBJ2-7,TRBV29-1,-,-,CSVNIGSHEQYF,TGCAGCGTTAATATCGGATCCCACGAGCAGTACTTC
TRBJ2-3,TRBV5-1,-,few,CASSRGPNQDTQYF,TGCGCCAGCAGCCGCGGGCCAAACCAAGATACGCAGTATTTT
TRBJ2-2,TRBV28,-,-,CASRWGLSEELFF,TGTGCCAGCAGATGGGGACTCAGTGAGGAGCTGTTTTTT
TRBJ2-4,TRBV3-1,-,few,CASSLGGRGRRLKDIQYF,TGTGCCAGCAGTCTAGGGGGCCGGGGGCGCCGTTTAAAGGACATTCAGTACTTC